This T cell receptor (beta chain) is from a study of cytomegalovirus exposure and HLA in healthy donors. Study-level findings and limits: Altogether, 164 TCR beta chains were recorded as cytomegalovirus-associated.

This table comes from immunoSEQ multiplex PCR, and its TCRdb copy is limited to in-frame clones, with some not included. The sample yields about 95,000 clones, 85% seen once. The donors formed part of the approximately 130-subject validation cohort, distinct from the roughly 730-subject first cohort. About this clone itself: Its antigen is still unknown.

V lost 1 base, J lost 5 bases, and 2 bases stayed unmatched. The CDR3 contains 14 residues. Germline lookup yields CDR1 SGHDT and CDR2 YYEEEE. The sequence derives from a man younger than 35 in good health and CMV-seropositive. This rearrangement joins TRBV5-6 to TRBJ2-1; 8 bases are a match to TRBD2. Sequenced sample: PBMCs. The CDR3 bases are TGTGCCAGCAGCTTGACTAGCGGCCACAATGAGCAGTTCTTC. It yields the protein CASSLTSGHNEQFF. The full variable domain, in which reference TRBV5-6 and TRBJ2-1 provide the parts outside the CDR3, is DAGVTQSPTHLIKTRGQQVTLRCSPKSGHDTVSWYQQALGQGPQFIFQYYEEEERQRGNFPDRFSGHQFPNYSSELNVNALLLGDSALYLCASSLTSGHNEQFFGPGTRLTVL.